A single sample gave rise to the 18 T cell receptor beta chains below, sequenced in a study of blood T cell repertoires in COVID-19. Sequencing used immunoSEQ multiplex PCR; TCRdb keeps in-frame clones, though not all of them. The table includes a few hundred thousand clones, roughly 90% detected once. What was sequenced was PBMCs or T cells enriched from blood (not recorded which). The source is a woman in her thirties or forties who had been exposed to COVID-19.

The V call is TRBV6-2 or TRBV6-3, the J call TRBJ1-5, with D possibly being TRBD1 (5 bases). From germline, CDR1 is MNHEY and CDR2 SVGEGT. V was shortened by 2 bases and J by 7 bases, with 12 bases between the two germline ends. This CDR3 is built from 14 residues. This CDR3 reads CASSYRQGGQPQHF. CDR3 bases: TGTGCCAGCAGTTACAGGCAGGGCGGCCAGCCCCAGCATTTT.

This clone showed up just once. V and J are TRBV3-1 (or the pseudogene TRBV3-2) and TRBJ2-1; 16 bases fit TRBD2. The length of the CDR3 is 16 residues. The V gene's germline CDR1 is LGHDT and CDR2 YNNKEL (reference sequence). V shed 4 bases and J 7 bases; nucleotides not matched to a gene: 4. CDR3 amino acids: CASSPGLAGGRNEQFF. The CDR3 DNA sequence: TGTGCCAGCAGCCCGGGACTAGCGGGGGGGAGGAATGAGCAGTTCTTC.

J is TRBJ2-7 and V is TRBV7-2; 11 nucleotides match TRBD2. This CDR3 has 16 amino acids. Germline-derived CDR1 and CDR2 are SGHTA and FQGNSA. V lost 2 bases and J lost 3; bases outside the gene matches: 6. The CDR3 loop is CASSLIPLAGGYEQYF. As DNA, the CDR3 is TGTGCCAGCAGCTTAATTCCGCTAGCGGGAGGCTACGAGCAGTACTTC.

This clone showed up just once. The chain joins TRBV7-2 to TRBJ1-6, with D perhaps TRBD1 (5 bases). V lost 1 base to trimming and J lost 3 bases, with 7 bases between them. The germline V gene encodes CDR1 SGHTA and CDR2 FQGNSA. This CDR3 region has 15 residues. CDR3 coding DNA: TGTGCCAGCAGCTTAGGGGGGGGCTATAATTCACCCCTCCACTTT. As protein: CASSLGGGYNSPLHF.

The chain has TRBV12-3 or TRBV12-4 and TRBJ1-2; the D is unclear. The CDR3 contains 12 residues. Deletions cut 5 bases from V and 8 bases from J, with 12 bases between. The CDR3 here is CASSLLGRGYTF. The CDR3, as DNA: TGTGCCAGCAGTCTACTAGGGAGAGGCTACACCTTC.

V usage is TRBV7-9 and J usage is TRBJ2-3; TRBD2 agrees at 7 bases. The V gene end was trimmed by 5 bases and the J gene end by 6 bases; junction bases not matched to a gene: 8. This CDR3 spans 14 amino acids. Germline CDR1 reads SEHNR; CDR2 reads FQNEAQ (reference sequence). This chain's CDR3 is CASSPGRAGDTQYF. The CDR3 DNA reads as TGTGCCAGCAGCCCTGGGAGGGCGGGGGATACGCAGTATTTT.

The rearrangement links TRBV6-5 to TRBJ1-3; 8 bases are shared with TRBD1. The length of the CDR3 is 14 residues. V lost 10 bases, J lost 0 bases, and 5 bases stayed unmatched. Germline V gene sequence: CDR1 MNHEY, CDR2 SVGAGI. CDR3 residues: CATRRGLSGNTIYF. The DNA for the CDR3 is TGTGCCACCCGCAGGGGGCTCTCTGGAAACACCATATATTTT.

The chain employs TRBV24-1 and TRBJ1-5; D is unresolved. The CDR3 is 17 amino acids. Germline assignment: CDR1 KGHDR and CDR2 SFDVKD. V was pared by 4 bases and J by 6 bases, with 21 bases between. In nucleotides, the CDR3 is TGTGCCACCAGTGACGTAAGATTTCAGGCTGGAGGTCAGCCCCAGCATTTT. This encodes CATSDVRFQAGGQPQHF.

The chain joins TRBV6-5 to TRBJ2-1; 8 bases match TRBD1. The CDR3 runs to 15 residues. Losses at the gene ends were 4 bases for V and 4 bases for J; bases not matched to a gene: 6. Germline CDR1 MNHEY, CDR2 SVGAGI. The CDR3 protein is CASSFDRGSYNEQFF. For the CDR3, the DNA is TGTGCCAGCAGTTTCGACAGGGGATCATACAATGAGCAGTTCTTC.

The chain is built from TRBV30 and TRBJ1-2; 8 bases map to TRBD1. Germline values: CDR1 GTSNPN, CDR2 SVGIG (reference sequence). V gave up 2 bases and J gave up 2 bases; unmatched junction bases: 7. The CDR3 runs 15 residues. The CDR3 sequence is CAWSPTGGPNYGYTF. CDR3 sequence (DNA): TGTGCCTGGAGTCCAACAGGGGGACCGAACTATGGCTACACCTTC.

This clone was counted only a few times. V is TRBV14 and J is TRBJ1-3; D gene uncertain. CDR1 is SGHDN and CDR2 is FVKESK in the germline V gene. The CDR3 has 17 amino acids. V was pared by 0 bases and J by 0 bases, with 12 bases between. The CDR3 protein is CASSQDLAIHSGNTIYF. CDR3 in DNA: TGTGCCAGCAGCCAAGATCTAGCAATACACTCTGGAAACACCATATATTTT.

A single count supports this clone. This chain connects TRBV6-5 to TRBJ1-1; a weak D match, TRBD1 (6 bases). The CDR3 contains 15 residues. CDR1 is MNHEY, CDR2 SVGAGI, per germline. V lost 0 bases and J lost 0, with 8 bases in between. The CDR3 sequence: CASSYSRDMNTEAFF. CDR3 sequence (DNA): TGTGCCAGCAGTTACTCAAGGGACATGAACACTGAAGCTTTCTTT.

The chain links TRBV10-2 to TRBJ1-1; no reliable D call. The CDR3 contains 15 residues. The germline V gene encodes CDR1 WSHSY and CDR2 SAAADI. V was clipped by 4 bases and J by 1 base, with 13 bases between them. The CDR3 here is CASSVNPAANTEAFF. As DNA, the CDR3 is TGCGCCAGCAGTGTAAACCCGGCGGCGAACACTGAAGCTTTCTTT.

This clone was detected a few times. The V gene is TRBV5-4, the J gene TRBJ1-2, with a possible D match to TRBD1 (6 bases). The length of the CDR3 is 15 residues. Germline V lookup: CDR1 SGHNT, CDR2 YYREEE (reference sequence). Between the trimmed V and J ends, which lost 4 bases and 2 bases, there was a span of 15 bases. The CDR3 bases are TGTGCCAGCAGCGACCAACAGGGCACCAACTATGGCTACACCTTC. Encoded protein: CASSDQQGTNYGYTF.

V usage is TRBV29-1 and J usage is TRBJ1-4; D is uncertain. The germline CDR1 and CDR2 sequences are SQVTM and ANQGSEA. The CDR3 extends over 12 amino acids. Trimming took 7 bases from V and 4 from J, leaving 10 bases between them. The CDR3 bases are TGCAGCGGCGGTTTCGATAATGAAAAACTGTTTTTT. This codes for CSGGFDNEKLFF. Full variable domain (outside the CDR3, taken from reference TRBV29-1 and TRBJ1-4): SAVISQKPSRDICQRGTSLTIQCQVDSQVTMMFWYRQQPGQSLTLIATANQGSEATYESGFVIDKFPISRPNLTFSTLTVSNMSPEDSSIYLCSGGFDNEKLFFGSGTQLSVL.

This clone has just one count. This chain joins TRBV11-3 and TRBJ1-1; 7 bases line up with TRBD1. Germline lookup yields CDR1 SGHNT and CDR2 YENEEA. The CDR3 contains 13 residues. The J segment lost 4 bases and the V segment lost 3 bases, leaving 2 bases of the junction unmatched. The CDR3 is CASSFRQGTEAFF. In nucleotides, the CDR3 is TGTGCCAGCAGCTTCCGACAGGGCACTGAAGCTTTCTTT.

J is TRBJ1-3 and V is TRBV29-1; no clear D. V dropped 6 bases and J dropped 0 bases, with 12 bases sitting between them. The CDR3 consists of 14 residues. In germline, CDR1 is SQVTM, CDR2 ANQGSEA. The CDR3 sequence is CSVLGASSGNTIYF. The CDR3 DNA reads as TGCAGCGTACTAGGCGCTAGCTCTGGAAACACCATATATTTT.

This sequence joins TRBV30 and TRBJ1-5; TRBD1 matches at 9 bases. The CDR3 runs to 16 residues. The trim removed 3 bases at V and 5 bases at J, leaving 11 bases unmatched. Germline V gives CDR1 GTSNPN, CDR2 SVGIG (reference sequence). Here the CDR3 DNA reads TGTGCCTGGAGCTTGGGGACAGGGATATTGGATCAGCCCCAGCATTTT. Translating gives CAWSLGTGILDQPQHF.